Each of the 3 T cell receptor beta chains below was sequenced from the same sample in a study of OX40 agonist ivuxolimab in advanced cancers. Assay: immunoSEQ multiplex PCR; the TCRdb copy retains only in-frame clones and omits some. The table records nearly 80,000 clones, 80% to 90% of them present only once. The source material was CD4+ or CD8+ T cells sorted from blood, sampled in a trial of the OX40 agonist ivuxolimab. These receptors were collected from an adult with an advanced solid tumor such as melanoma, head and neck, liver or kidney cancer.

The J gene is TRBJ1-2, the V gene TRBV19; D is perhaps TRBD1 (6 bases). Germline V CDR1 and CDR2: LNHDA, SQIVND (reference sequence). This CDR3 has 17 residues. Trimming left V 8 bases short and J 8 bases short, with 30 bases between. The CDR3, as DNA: TGTGCCAGTTACGCCAGGGGAGGCGAGGCCCTAGGAGGGGGCTACACCTTC. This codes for CASYARGGEALGGGYTF. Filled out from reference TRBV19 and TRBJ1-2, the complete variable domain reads DGGITQSPKYLFRKEGQNVTLSCEQNLNHDAMYWYRQDPGQGLRLIYYSQIVNDFQKGDIAEGYSVSREKKESFPLTVTSAQKNPTAFYLCASYARGGEALGGGYTFGSGTRLTVV.

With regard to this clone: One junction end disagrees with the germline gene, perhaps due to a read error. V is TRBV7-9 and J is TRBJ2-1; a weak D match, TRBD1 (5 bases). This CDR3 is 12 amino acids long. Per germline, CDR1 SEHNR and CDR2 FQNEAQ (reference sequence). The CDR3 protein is CATTIRGNEQFF. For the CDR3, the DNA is TGTGCCACCACGATTAGGGGAAATGAACAGTTCTTC.

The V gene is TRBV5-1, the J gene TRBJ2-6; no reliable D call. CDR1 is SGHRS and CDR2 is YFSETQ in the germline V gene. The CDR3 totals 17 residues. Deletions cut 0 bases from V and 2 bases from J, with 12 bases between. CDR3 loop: CASSLGAGLPGANVLTF. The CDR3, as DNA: TGCGCCAGCAGCTTGGGGGCAGGCCTTCCTGGGGCCAACGTCCTGACTTTC.